Here is one TCR beta chain with its context. This clone was recorded a few times. No cognate antigen has been identified for it. Per-base quality was not reported, and no clone a single base away is much larger than it. These data are taken from a study of beta chain features in type 1 diabetes listed by TCRdb under 2018. For the study in its entirety: No differences in mean age, gender distribution, total cell number or subset yield were found between patients and healthy donors. A total of roughly 100 million sorted cells were examined across all samples, and a strong correlation was observed between cell number per subset and RNA yield. The study compared the TCRB repertoires of sorted circulating CD4+ T cell subsets in recently diagnosed type 1 diabetes patients with those in matched healthy donors. Naive and central memory subsets were obtained from all 28 donors, but regulatory and stem cell-like memory subsets were isolated from only 8 patients and roughly eight healthy donors. What the research found in general, with its limitations: Patients with type 1 diabetes made fewer insertions and deleted more nucleotides at VDJ recombination sites, implying thymic rearrangement abnormalities. A moderate but significant shortening of TCRB CDR3 length was observed in type 1 diabetes patients in all four CD4+ subsets. Shorter templates might have been favored by PCR, but patient and control samples were amplified and corrected together, so both groups would have been affected equally by any skew. Because cDNA was sequenced instead of genomic DNA, highly expressing activated cells could be over-represented, though the groups showed no difference in activation or CD3 levels. Because the HLA sub-analyses included only small numbers of individuals, any influence of HLA type on TCRB rearrangement was left unresolved. The naive, central memory and regulatory TCRB repertoires appeared to resemble one another more closely among patients than among healthy donors.

The CDR3 contains 15 residues, cysteine and phenylalanine counted. Only the CDR3 DNA is retained, 45 bases long and in frame from the first base. V is shortened by 4 bases, J by 4 bases, and the region joining them spans 16 bases. CDR1 and CDR2 (SGHDN, FVKESK) derive from the germline V gene. The entire amount of isolated RNA was reverse transcribed using the High Capacity cDNA Reverse Transcription Kit, so the sequenced TCRB transcripts were expressed ones. Deep immunoSEQ sequencing was performed on naive, central memory and regulatory T cell samples, with an average of around 3.4 million total reads per sample. Sorted cells were lysed in RLT buffer and RNA was extracted with DNase-treated RNeasy Micro or Mini kits, depending on cell number. Each cell subset was processed separately to prevent cross-contamination, with patient and healthy donor samples processed together. The immunoSEQ multiplex PCR was used to amplify TCRB sequences from cDNA, generating 87-bp fragments that spanned the CDR3 region. Sequencing of the amplicons was performed on the Illumina HiSeq platform. As for how the authors treated the data: PCR bias was corrected computationally using synthetic template baselines, and reads within Hamming distance 2 were collapsed, with unmergeable singletons discarded. Reads were aligned against IMGT to assign V, D and J genes, CDR3 length and insertions or deletions at six rearrangement sites. Within each subset, clonotype counts were normalized to the number of sorted cells before true diversity and Gini coefficients were calculated with the tcR R package. The overlap coefficient, calculated on TCRB nucleotide sequences, was used to quantify repertoire sharing. Out-of-frame TCRB sequences from naive cells were analyzed to stand in for the pre-selection repertoire. Drawn from immuneACCESS, this table holds only the in-frame rearrangements with V and J called that TCRdb kept. Clones are partly lost; checked studies trace under half to an unresolved V gene and leave the rest unexplained. V and J calls and clone size follow that table, whereas D and trimming were derived from the DNA. This sample lists some 500,000 clones; over 9.5% were detected once. The ten top clones hold over 0.035% of the sample.

Each donor gave one peripheral blood draw, averaging roughly 120 mL, which was collected into heparinised tubes. A BD FACSAria II and a panel including CD45RO, CCR7, CD25, CD127, CD95 and CD27 were used to sort naive, central memory, regulatory and stem cell-like memory CD4+ T cells. A purity above 98% was achieved for all sorted populations. PBMCs were isolated immediately by Lymphoprep density gradient centrifugation and stained directly without culture. Samples were stained and sorted in pairs, with one healthy donor and one patient per experiment, so that batch effects were minimized. Sequenced material: naive CD4+ T cells from blood. The cell subset or site label of this sample denotes: true naive CD4+ T cells. This chain is built from TRBV14 and TRBJ1-2; no D gene call is confident. The source is a woman aged 18-30 years in good health. The CDR3 region reads CASSRSGNLLYGYTF. The bases read TGTGCCAGCAGCCGCTCAGGCAACCTACTCTATGGCTACACCTTC.